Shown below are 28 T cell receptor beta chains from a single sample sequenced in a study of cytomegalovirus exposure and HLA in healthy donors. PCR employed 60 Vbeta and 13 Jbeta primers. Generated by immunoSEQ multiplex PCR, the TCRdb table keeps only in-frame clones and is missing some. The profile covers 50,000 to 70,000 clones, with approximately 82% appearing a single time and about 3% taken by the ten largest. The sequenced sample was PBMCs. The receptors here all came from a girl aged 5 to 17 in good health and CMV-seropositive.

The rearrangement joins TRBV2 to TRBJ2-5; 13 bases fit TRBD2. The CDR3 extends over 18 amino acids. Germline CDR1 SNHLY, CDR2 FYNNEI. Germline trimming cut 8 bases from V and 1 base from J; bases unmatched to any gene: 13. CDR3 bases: TGTGCCAGCGCCCAACCGGGACTAGCGGGAACGACCCAAGAGACCCAGTACTTC. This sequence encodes CASAQPGLAGTTQETQYF.

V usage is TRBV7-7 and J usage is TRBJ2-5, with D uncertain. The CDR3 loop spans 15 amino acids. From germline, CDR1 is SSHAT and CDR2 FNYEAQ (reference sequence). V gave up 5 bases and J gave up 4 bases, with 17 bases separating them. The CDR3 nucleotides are TGTGCCAGCAGCCCTACTGGGCCAGGCGCAGAGACCCAGTACTTC. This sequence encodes CASSPTGPGAETQYF.

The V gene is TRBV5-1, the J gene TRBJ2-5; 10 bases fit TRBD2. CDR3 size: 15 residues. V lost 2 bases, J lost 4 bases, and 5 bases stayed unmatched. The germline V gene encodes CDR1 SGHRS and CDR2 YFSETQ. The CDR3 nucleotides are TGCGCCAGCAGCTTCGGGACTAGCGACTTAGAGACCCAGTACTTC. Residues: CASSFGTSDLETQYF.

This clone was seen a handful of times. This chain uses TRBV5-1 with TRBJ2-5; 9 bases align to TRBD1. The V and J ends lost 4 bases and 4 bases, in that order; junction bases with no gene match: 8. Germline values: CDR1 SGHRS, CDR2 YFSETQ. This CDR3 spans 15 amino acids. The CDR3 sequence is CASSAGQGRGETQYF. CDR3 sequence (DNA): TGCGCCAGCAGCGCAGGACAGGGGAGGGGAGAGACCCAGTACTTC.

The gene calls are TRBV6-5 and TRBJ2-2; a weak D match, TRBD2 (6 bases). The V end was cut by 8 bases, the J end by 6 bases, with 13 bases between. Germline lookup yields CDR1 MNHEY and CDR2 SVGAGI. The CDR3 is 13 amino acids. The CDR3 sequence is CASARDSPGELFF. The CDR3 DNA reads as TGTGCCAGCGCCCGGGACTCCCCCGGGGAGCTGTTTTTT.

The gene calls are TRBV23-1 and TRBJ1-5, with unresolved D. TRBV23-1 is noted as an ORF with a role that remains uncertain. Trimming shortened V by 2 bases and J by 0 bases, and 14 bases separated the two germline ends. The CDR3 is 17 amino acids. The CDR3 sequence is CASSQGEDFNSNQPQHF. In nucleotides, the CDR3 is TGCGCCAGCAGTCAAGGGGAGGATTTTAATAGCAATCAGCCCCAGCATTTT.

The CDR3 DNA reads as TGTGCCAGCTCACCAGGAGCCGGCGAAAAACTGTTTTTT. Translating it yields CASSPGAGEKLFF. This chain links TRBV18 with TRBJ1-4; D not certain. Germline CDR1 and CDR2: KGHSH and LQKENI. This CDR3 has 13 residues. Trimming took off 2 bases at V and 8 bases at J, with 9 bases between the two ends.

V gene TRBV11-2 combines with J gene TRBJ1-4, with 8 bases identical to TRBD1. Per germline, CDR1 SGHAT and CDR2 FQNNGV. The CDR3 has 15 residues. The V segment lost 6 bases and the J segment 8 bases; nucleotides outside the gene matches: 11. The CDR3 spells CASSRGGTGSEKLFF. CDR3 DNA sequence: TGTGCCAGCAGTCGAGGGGGGACAGGTTCCGAAAAACTGTTTTTT.

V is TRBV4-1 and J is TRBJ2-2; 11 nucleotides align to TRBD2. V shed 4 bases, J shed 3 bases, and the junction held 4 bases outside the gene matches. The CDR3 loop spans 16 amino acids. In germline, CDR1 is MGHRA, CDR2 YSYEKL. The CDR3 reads CASSPGLAGYTGELFF. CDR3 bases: TGCGCCAGCAGCCCCGGACTAGCGGGCTACACCGGGGAGCTGTTTTTT.

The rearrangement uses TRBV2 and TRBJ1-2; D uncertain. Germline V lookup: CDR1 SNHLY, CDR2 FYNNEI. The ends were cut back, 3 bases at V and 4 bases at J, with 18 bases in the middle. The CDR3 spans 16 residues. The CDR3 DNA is TGTGCCAGCAGTGATTTAAGCCGCGGCTATATCTATGGCTACACCTTC. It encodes CASSDLSRGYIYGYTF. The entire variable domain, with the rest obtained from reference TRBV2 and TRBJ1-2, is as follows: EPEVTQTPSHQVTQMGQEVILRCVPISNHLYFYWYRQILGQKVEFLVSFYNNEISEKSEIFDDQFSVERPDGSNFTLKIRSTKLEDSAMYFCASSDLSRGYIYGYTFGSGTRLTVV.

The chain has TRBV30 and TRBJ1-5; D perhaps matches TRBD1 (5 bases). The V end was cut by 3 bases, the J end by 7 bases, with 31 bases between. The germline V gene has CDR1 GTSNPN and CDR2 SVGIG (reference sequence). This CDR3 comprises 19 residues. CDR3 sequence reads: CAWSPGPMGMWGHGQPQHF. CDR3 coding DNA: TGTGCCTGGAGCCCGGGCCCCATGGGAATGTGGGGCCATGGACAGCCCCAGCATTTT.

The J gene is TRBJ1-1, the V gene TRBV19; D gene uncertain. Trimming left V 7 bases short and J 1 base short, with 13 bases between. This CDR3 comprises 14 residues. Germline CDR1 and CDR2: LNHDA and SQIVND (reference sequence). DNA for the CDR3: TGTGCCAGTACCCGAGGAGGCTCGAACACTGAAGCTTTCTTT. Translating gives CASTRGGSNTEAFF.

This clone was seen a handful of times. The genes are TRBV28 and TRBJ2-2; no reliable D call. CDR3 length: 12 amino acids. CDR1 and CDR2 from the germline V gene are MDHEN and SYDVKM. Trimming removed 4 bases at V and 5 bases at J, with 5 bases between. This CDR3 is CASSSPTGELFF. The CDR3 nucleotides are TGTGCCAGCAGTTCTCCTACCGGGGAGCTGTTTTTT.

Here the CDR3 reads CASSYRNLQGSNGYTF. The CDR3 nucleotides are TGTGCCAGCAGTTACCGGAACCTACAGGGTAGTAATGGCTACACCTTC. The J gene is TRBJ1-2, the V gene TRBV6-5, with TRBD1 as a possible D gene (6 bases). Looked up from germline, CDR1 is MNHEY and CDR2 is SVGAGI. There are 16 residues in the CDR3. Trimming cost V 2 bases and J 6 bases, with 19 bases left between them.

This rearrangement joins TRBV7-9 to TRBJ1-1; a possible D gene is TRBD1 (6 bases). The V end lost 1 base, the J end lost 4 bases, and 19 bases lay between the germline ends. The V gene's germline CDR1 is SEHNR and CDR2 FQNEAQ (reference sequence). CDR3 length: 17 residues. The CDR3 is CASSLVSMGARGTEAFF. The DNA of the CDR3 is TGTGCCAGCAGCTTAGTAAGTATGGGGGCTCGCGGCACTGAAGCTTTCTTT.

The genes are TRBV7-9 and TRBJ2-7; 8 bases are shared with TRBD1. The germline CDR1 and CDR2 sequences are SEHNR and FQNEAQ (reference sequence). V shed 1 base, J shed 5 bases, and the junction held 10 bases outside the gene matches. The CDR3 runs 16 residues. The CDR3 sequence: CASSLGEWAGGDEQYF. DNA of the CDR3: TGTGCCAGCAGCTTAGGGGAGTGGGCAGGGGGCGACGAGCAGTACTTC.

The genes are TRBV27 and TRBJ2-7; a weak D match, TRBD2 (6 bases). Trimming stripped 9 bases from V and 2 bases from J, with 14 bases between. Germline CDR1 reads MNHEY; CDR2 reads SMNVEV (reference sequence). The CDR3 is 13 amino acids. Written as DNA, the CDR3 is TGTGCCAGTAGCCTTAGCGGCCCCTACGAGCAGTACTTC. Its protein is CASSLSGPYEQYF.

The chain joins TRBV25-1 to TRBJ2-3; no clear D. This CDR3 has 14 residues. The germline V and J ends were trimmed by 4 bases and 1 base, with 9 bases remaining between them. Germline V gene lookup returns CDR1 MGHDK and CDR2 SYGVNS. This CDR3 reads CASSAVDRTDTQYF. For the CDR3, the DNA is TGTGCCAGCAGTGCGGTTGATCGCACAGATACGCAGTATTTT.

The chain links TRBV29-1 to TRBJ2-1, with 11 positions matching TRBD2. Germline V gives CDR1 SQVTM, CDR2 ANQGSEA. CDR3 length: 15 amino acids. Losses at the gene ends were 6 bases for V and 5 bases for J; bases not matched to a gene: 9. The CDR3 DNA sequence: TGCAGCGTGGGCGGGACTAGCGGCTATAACAATGAGCAGTTCTTC. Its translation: CSVGGTSGYNNEQFF.

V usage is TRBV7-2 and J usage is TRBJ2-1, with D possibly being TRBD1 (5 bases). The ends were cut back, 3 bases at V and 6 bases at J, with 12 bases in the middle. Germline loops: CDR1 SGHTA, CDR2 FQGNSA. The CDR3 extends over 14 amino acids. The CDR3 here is CASSLGGATNEQFF. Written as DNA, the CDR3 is TGTGCCAGCAGCTTGGGTGGGGCGACCAATGAGCAGTTCTTC.

The CDR3 bases are TGTGCCAGCAGTGGGGTGGGAGGGACTGAAGCTTTCTTT. Amino acids: CASSGVGGTEAFF. The J gene is TRBJ1-1, the V gene TRBV25-1; no reliable D call. V lost 4 bases and J 5 bases, leaving 11 bases between the germline ends. CDR1 is MGHDK, CDR2 SYGVNS, per germline. The CDR3 runs to 13 residues.

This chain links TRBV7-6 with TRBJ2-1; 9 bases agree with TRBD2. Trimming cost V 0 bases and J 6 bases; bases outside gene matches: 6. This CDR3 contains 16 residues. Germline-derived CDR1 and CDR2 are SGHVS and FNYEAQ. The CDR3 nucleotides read TGTGCCAGCAGCTTAGCTAGCGGGAGCCTAGCCAATGAGCAGTTCTTC. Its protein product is CASSLASGSLANEQFF.

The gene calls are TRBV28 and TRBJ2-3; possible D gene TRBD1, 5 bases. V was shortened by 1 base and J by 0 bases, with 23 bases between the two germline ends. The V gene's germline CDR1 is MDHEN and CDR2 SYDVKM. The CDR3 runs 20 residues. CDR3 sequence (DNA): TGTGCCAGCAGTTTATCCTGGAACCTGGGCAGGGCCGACAGCACAGATACGCAGTATTTT. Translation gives CASSLSWNLGRADSTDTQYF.

The CDR3 region has the DNA TGTGCCAGTACACGGGGGGTCTCCTACAATGAGCAGTTCTTC. Protein: CASTRGVSYNEQFF. This sequence joins TRBV6-5 and TRBJ2-1, with 7 bases aligning to TRBD2. Trimming removed 9 bases from V and 0 bases from J; junction bases left unmatched: 5. Germline lookup yields CDR1 MNHEY and CDR2 SVGAGI. This CDR3 spans 14 amino acids.

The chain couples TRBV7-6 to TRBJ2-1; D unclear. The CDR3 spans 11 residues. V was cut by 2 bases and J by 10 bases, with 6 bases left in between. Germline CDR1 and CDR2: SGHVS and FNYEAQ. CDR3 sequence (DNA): TGTGCCAGCAGCTTAAGTCAGGAGCAGTTCTTC. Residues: CASSLSQEQFF.

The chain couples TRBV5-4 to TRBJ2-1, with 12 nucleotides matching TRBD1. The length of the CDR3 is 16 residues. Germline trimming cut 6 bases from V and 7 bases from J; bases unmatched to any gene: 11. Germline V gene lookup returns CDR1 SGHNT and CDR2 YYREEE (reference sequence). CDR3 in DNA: TGTGCCAGCACCCTCACCGGGACAGGGGGCCAAAATGAGCAGTTCTTC. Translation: CASTLTGTGGQNEQFF. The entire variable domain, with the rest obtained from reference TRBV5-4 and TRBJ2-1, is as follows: ETGVTQSPTHLIKTRGQQVTLRCSSQSGHNTVSWYQQALGQGPQFIFQYYREEENGRGNFPPRFSGLQFPNYSSELNVNALELDDSALYLCASTLTGTGGQNEQFFGPGTRLTVL.

DNA of the CDR3: TGTGCCAGCAGCCGACAGGGGGAGCTGTTTTTT. It translates to CASSRQGELFF. This chain connects TRBV11-2 to TRBJ2-2, with TRBD1 as a possible D gene (5 bases). The CDR3 is 11 residues long. Germline loops: CDR1 SGHAT, CDR2 FQNNGV. Trimming left V 5 bases short and J 8 bases short, with 6 bases between.

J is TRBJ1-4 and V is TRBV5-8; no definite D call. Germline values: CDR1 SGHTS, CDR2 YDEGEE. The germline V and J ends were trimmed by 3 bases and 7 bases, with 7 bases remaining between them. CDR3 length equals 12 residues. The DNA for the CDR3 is TGTGCCAGCAGCTCCGCTAGTGAAAAACTGTTTTTT. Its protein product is CASSSASEKLFF. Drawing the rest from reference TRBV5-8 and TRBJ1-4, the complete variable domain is EAGVTQSPTHLIKTRGQQATLRCSPISGHTSVYWYQQALGLGLQFLLWYDEGEERNRGNFPPRFSGRQFPNYSSELNVNALELEDSALYLCASSSASEKLFFGSGTQLSVL.